These T cell receptor beta chains were read from a single sample in a study of T cell responses to AZD1222 COVID-19 vaccine. Only in-frame clones appear in the TCRdb table, and some are missing; sequencing was by immunoSEQ multiplex PCR. The repertoire includes some 130,000 clones, around 90% of them detected once, and roughly 6.3% sits in the top ten. Specimen: peripheral blood, collected on day 0 of AZD1222 vaccination. The receptors were gathered from an adult in good health. Each CDR3 is given with its conserved first and last residue. A D gene is named only where the DNA matches it firmly. Where a row states a size, it is once, few, many or the class of an expanded clone; other rows omit it.

v_call	d_call	clone_size	j_call	cdr3_nt	cdr3_aa
TRBV5-1	NA	NA	TRBJ2-7	TGCGCCAGCAGCCCCGGGACACCTAGTTACGAGCAGTACTTC	CASSPGTPSYEQYF
TRBV4-1	NA	once	TRBJ2-1	TGCGCCAGCAGCCAAGGCGGGTACAATGAGCAGTTCTTC	CASSQGGYNEQFF
TRBV3-1/TRBV3-2	NA	NA	TRBJ1-2	TGTGCCAGCAGCAAGGTCCTCTATGGCTACACCTTC	CASSKVLYGYTF
TRBV19	TRBD1	NA	TRBJ1-2	TGTGCCAGTAGTCTGACAGGGAAGAGTGGCTACACCTTC	CASSLTGKSGYTF
TRBV19	TRBD1	NA	TRBJ1-1	TGTGCCAGCTCAGCGGGACAGGGGATCGGCACTGAAGCTTTCTTT	CASSAGQGIGTEAFF
TRBV3-1/TRBV3-2	NA	NA	TRBJ2-3	TGTGCCAGCAGCCAAATCACAGATACGCAGTATTTT	CASSQITDTQYF
TRBV7-6	NA	NA	TRBJ2-1	TGTGCCAGCAGCTCACCTCGTGAAGAGGGGGGGACCCCGGACGGTTGGCAGTTCTTC	CASSSPREEGGTPDGWQFF
TRBV7-2	TRBD1	NA	TRBJ1-2	TGTGCCAGCAGCTTAGTTGCGACAGGGGGAAACTATGGCTACACCTTC	CASSLVATGGNYGYTF
TRBV11-3	TRBD1	NA	TRBJ2-1	TGTGCCAGCAGCCGAAGGACAGGGAATAACAATGAGCAGTTCTTC	CASSRRTGNNNEQFF
TRBV3-1/TRBV3-2	NA	NA	TRBJ2-1	TGTGCCAGCAGCCAAGATGGATGGAATGAGCAGTTCTTC	CASSQDGWNEQFF
TRBV16	NA	NA	TRBJ1-6	TGTGCCAGCAGCCGACAGAAAAGCTCCTATAATTCACCCCTCCACTTT	CASSRQKSSYNSPLHF
TRBV10-3	NA	NA	TRBJ1-1	TGTGCCATTGGGTCCGGGGGGCTGACTGAAGCTTTCTTT	CAIGSGGLTEAFF
TRBV19	TRBD2	NA	TRBJ2-1	TGTGCCAGTAGTATTAACGCTCCAGGGAGGGTCGGATCGTACAATGAGCAGTTCTTC	CASSINAPGRVGSYNEQFF
TRBV10-2	NA	NA	TRBJ1-2	TGCGCCAGCAGTGACTCCCGAGCTGGGGGCTACACCTTC	CASSDSRAGGYTF
TRBV7-8	NA	NA	TRBJ1-4	TGTGCCAGCAGCTTGGGGATGCGAGGTGAAAAACTGTTTTTT	CASSLGMRGEKLFF
TRBV2	NA	NA	TRBJ1-2	TGTGCCAGCAGTGAGGTGAGGGGTGGCTACACCTTC	CASSEVRGGYTF
TRBV9	NA	NA	TRBJ1-1	TGTGCCAGCAGCGTAGGTGTGGGTCGCGTCGCTTTCTTT	CASSVGVGRVAFF
TRBV7-8	NA	NA	TRBJ1-2	TGTGCCAGCAGCTCTACCGGGACGGTTAACTATGGCTACACCTTC	CASSSTGTVNYGYTF
TRBV5-1	TRBD1	NA	TRBJ1-6	TGCGCCAGCAGCTCCCAGACAGGGGGCGTCTTCAGTTCACCCCTCCACTTT	CASSSQTGGVFSSPLHF
TRBV10-3	NA	once	TRBJ1-2	TGTGCCATCAGTGAGTCATTAGGGAACTATGGCTACACCTTC	CAISESLGNYGYTF
TRBV14	NA	NA	TRBJ1-6	TGTGCCAGCAGCCTAAGACAGATAAATTCACCCCTCCACTTT	CASSLRQINSPLHF
TRBV9	NA	NA	TRBJ1-2	TGTGCCAGCAGCGTATTCAGGGAGGCTAACTATGGCTACACCTTC	CASSVFREANYGYTF
TRBV30	TRBD1	NA	TRBJ1-5	TGTGCCTGGAGTGGGACAGGGGACGATCAGCCCCAGCATTTT	CAWSGTGDDQPQHF
TRBV11-2	NA	few	TRBJ1-1	TGTGCCAGCAGCTTAGGGATAGGGGCTGAAGCTTTCTTT	CASSLGIGAEAFF
TRBV4-1	NA	NA	TRBJ2-1	TGCGCCAGCAGCCTTACAGGGAGCTCCTACAATGAGCAGTTCTTC	CASSLTGSSYNEQFF
TRBV7-8	NA	NA	TRBJ2-3	TGTGCCAGCAGCCGACCTGGGCGGGATACGCAGTATTTT	CASSRPGRDTQYF
TRBV5-1	NA	NA	TRBJ1-1	TGCGCCAGCAGCTCCGGACCCCCAAGATACGAAGCTTTCTTT	CASSSGPPRYEAFF